This T cell receptor (beta chain) was identified in a study of identifying expanded T cells in peripheral blood. Findings and caveats of the study: Approximately 1.1 clones differed between technical replicates, versus around 15 and 18 over time. Across healthy donors, higher total template counts meant significantly greater roughly 2-week count variance.

Germline assignment: CDR1 LGHNA and CDR2 YSLEER. Trimming at V came to 4 bases and at J to 15 bases, leaving 19 bases not matched to a gene. This CDR3 region has 17 residues. The repertoire was sequenced with immunoSEQ multiplex PCR; TCRdb's copy has only in-frame clones and lacks some. In the table there are about 100,000 clones, around 85% of which are singletons. Details on this clone: Its antigen is undetermined.

This receptor was taken from a person aged 18-69 years in good health. J is TRBJ1-6 and V is TRBV4-3; 9 bases line up with TRBD1. Input material: blood. The chain's CDR3 is CASSPHSGGTGTTLLHF. The CDR3 DNA sequence: TGCGCCAGCAGCCCCCACAGCGGCGGGACAGGGACTACACTCCTCCACTTT.